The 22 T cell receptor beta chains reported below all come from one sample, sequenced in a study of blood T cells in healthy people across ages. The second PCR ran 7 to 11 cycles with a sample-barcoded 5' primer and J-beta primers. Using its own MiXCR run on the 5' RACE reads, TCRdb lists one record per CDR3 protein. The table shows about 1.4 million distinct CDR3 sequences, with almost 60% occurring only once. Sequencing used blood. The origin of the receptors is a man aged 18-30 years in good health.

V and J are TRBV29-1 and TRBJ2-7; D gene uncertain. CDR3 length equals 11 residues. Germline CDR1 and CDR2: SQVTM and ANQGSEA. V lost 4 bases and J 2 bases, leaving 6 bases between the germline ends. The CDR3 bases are TGCAGCGTTGCACGGACCTACGAGCAGTACTTC. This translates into CSVARTYEQYF.

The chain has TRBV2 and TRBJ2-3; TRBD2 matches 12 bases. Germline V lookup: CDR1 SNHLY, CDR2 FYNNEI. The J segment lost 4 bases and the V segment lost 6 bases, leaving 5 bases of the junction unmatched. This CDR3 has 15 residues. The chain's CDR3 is CASRGTSGRPDTQYF. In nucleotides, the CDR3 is TGTGCCAGCAGGGGGACTAGCGGGCGCCCAGATACGCAGTATTTT.

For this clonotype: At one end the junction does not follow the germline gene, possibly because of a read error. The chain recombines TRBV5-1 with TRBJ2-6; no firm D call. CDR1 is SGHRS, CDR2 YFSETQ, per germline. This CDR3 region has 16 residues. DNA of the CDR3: TGCGCCAGCATCTTGGATGGGGTCTCTGGGGCCAACGTCCTGACTTTC. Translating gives CASILDGVSGANVLTF.

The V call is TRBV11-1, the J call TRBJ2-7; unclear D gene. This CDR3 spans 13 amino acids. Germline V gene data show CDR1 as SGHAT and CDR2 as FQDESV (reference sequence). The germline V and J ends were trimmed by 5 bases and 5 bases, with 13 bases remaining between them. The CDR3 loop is CASSNFIADEQYF. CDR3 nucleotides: TGTGCCAGCAGCAATTTCATTGCCGACGAGCAGTACTTC.

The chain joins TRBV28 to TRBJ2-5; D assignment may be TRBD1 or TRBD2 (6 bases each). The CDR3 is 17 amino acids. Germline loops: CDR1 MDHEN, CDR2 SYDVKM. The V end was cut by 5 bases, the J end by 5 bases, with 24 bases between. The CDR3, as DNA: TGTGCCAGCAGTCCCCTGGGAGTCGTCGAGGGGGGTGAGACCCAGTACTTC. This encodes CASSPLGVVEGGETQYF.

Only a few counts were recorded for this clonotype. CDR3 DNA sequence: TGTGCCAGCACCTCCGTAGGGCACGGCTATGGCTACACCTTC. Translating gives CASTSVGHGYGYTF. The chain combines TRBV27 with TRBJ1-2; D remains unclear. The germline V and J ends were trimmed by 7 bases and 4 bases, with 16 bases remaining between them. Germline loops: CDR1 MNHEY, CDR2 SMNVEV (reference sequence). The CDR3 contains 14 residues.

CDR3 protein: CSARRTGRDTQYF. The CDR3 region has the DNA TGCAGTGCTAGACGGACAGGGAGGGATACGCAGTATTTT. The V gene is TRBV20-1, the J gene TRBJ2-3; TRBD1 aligns across 8 bases. The J segment lost 6 bases and the V segment lost 2 bases, leaving 4 bases of the junction unmatched. Germline V gene data show CDR1 as DFQATT and CDR2 as SNEGSKA (reference sequence). The CDR3 length is 13 residues.

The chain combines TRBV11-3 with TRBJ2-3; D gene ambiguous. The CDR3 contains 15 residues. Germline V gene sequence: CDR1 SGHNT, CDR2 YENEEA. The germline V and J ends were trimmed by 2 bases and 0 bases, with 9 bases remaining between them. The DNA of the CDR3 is TGTGCCAGCAGCTTATATCCAGCGAGCACAGATACGCAGTATTTT. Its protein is CASSLYPASTDTQYF.

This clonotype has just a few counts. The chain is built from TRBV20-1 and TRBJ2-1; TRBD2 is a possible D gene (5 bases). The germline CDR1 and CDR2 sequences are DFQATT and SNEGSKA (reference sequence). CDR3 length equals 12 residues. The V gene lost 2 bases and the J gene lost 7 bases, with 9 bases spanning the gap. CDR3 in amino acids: CSARPEGNEQFF. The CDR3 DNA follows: TGCAGTGCTAGACCAGAGGGTAATGAGCAGTTCTTC.

The CDR3 DNA is TGTGCCAGCAGTGAATCAGGGGGGGCATCCTACAATGAGCAGTTCTTC. Translation gives CASSESGGASYNEQFF. The V call is TRBV25-1, the J call TRBJ2-1, with D perhaps given as TRBD1 or TRBD2 (7 bases each). This CDR3 is built from 16 residues. From germline, CDR1 is MGHDK and CDR2 SYGVNS. V was trimmed by 1 base and J by 1 base, leaving 11 bases between them.

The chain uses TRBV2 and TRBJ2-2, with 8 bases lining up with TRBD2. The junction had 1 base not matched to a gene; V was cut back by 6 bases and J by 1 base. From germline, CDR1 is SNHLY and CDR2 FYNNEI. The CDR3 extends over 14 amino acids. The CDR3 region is CASRSGGNTGELFF. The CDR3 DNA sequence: TGTGCCAGCAGGAGCGGGGGGAACACCGGGGAGCTGTTTTTT.

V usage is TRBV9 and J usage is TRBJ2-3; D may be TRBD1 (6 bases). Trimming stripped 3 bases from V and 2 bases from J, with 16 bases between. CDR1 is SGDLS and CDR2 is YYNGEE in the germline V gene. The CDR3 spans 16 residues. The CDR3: CASSAPTRGFTDTQYF. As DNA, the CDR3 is TGTGCCAGCAGCGCTCCCACTAGGGGGTTCACAGATACGCAGTATTTT.

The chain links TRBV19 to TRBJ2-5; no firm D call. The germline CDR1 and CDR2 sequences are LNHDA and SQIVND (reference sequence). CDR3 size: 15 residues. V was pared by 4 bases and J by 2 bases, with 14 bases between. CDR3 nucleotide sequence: TGTGCCAGTAGTAAGGGTGGTCGGGTTCAAGAGACCCAGTACTTC. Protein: CASSKGGRVQETQYF. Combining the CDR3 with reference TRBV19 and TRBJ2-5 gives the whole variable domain DGGITQSPKYLFRKEGQNVTLSCEQNLNHDAMYWYRQDPGQGLRLIYYSQIVNDFQKGDIAEGYSVSREKKESFPLTVTSAQKNPTAFYLCASSKGGRVQETQYFGPGTRLLVL.

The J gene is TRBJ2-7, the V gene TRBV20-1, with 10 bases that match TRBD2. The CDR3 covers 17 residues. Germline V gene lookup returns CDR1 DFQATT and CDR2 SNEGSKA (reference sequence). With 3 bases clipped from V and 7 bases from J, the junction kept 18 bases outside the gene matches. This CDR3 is CSASGGAGGPLVNEQYF. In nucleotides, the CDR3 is TGCAGTGCTAGCGGCGGAGCGGGAGGGCCTCTTGTTAATGAGCAGTACTTC.

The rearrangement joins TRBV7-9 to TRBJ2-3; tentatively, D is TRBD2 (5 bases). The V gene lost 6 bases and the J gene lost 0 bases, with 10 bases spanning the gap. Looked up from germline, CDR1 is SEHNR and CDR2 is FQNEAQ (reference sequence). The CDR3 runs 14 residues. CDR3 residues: CASSSRGSTDTQYF. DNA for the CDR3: TGTGCCAGCAGTTCCCGGGGTAGCACAGATACGCAGTATTTT.

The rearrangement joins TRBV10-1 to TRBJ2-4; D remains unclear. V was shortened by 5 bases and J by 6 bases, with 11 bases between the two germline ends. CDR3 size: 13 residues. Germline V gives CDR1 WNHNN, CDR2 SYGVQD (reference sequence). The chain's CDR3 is CASSPEIGNIQYF. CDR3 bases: TGCGCCAGCAGTCCGGAGATTGGAAACATTCAGTACTTC.

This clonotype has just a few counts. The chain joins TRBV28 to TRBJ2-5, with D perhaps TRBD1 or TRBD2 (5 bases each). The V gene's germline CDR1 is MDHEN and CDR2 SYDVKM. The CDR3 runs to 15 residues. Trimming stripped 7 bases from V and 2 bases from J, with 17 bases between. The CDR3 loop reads CASTNPGTDQETQYF. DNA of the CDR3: TGTGCCAGCACTAATCCCGGGACCGATCAAGAGACCCAGTACTTC. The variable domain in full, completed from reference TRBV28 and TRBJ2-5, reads DVKVTQSSRYLVKRTGEKVFLECVQDMDHENMFWYRQDPGLGLRLIYFSYDVKMKEKGDIPEGYSVSREKKERFSLILESASTNQTSMYLCASTNPGTDQETQYFGPGTRLLVL.

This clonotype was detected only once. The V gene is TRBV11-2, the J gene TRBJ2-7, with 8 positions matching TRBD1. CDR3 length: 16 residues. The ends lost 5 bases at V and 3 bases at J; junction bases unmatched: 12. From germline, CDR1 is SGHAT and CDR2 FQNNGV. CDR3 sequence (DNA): TGTGCCAGCAGCCCATCGTTCACAGGGGGGAACTACGAGCAGTACTTC. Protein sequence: CASSPSFTGGNYEQYF.

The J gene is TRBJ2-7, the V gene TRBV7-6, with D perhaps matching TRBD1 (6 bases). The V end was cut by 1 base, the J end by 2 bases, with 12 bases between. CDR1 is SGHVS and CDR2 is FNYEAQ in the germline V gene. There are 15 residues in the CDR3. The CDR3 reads CASSLEQGNTYEQYF. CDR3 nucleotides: TGTGCCAGCAGCTTAGAACAGGGAAACACCTACGAGCAGTACTTC.

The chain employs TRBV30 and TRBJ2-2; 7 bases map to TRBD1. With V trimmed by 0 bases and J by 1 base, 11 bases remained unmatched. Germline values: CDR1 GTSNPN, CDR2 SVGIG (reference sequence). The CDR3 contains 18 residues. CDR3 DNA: TGTGCCTGGAGTGTACACAGTCCGGACAGGATGAACACCGGGGAGCTGTTTTTT. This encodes CAWSVHSPDRMNTGELFF.

The CDR3 here is CASSAGPETQYF. The DNA of the CDR3 is TGCGCCAGCAGTGCGGGACCGGAGACCCAGTACTTC. The chain links TRBV10-2 to TRBJ2-7; perhaps D is TRBD1 or TRBD2 (5 bases each). TRBJ2-5 matches the DNA end more closely, so the J call is doubtful. CDR1 and CDR2 from the germline V gene are WSHSY and SAAADI. The CDR3 length is 12 residues.

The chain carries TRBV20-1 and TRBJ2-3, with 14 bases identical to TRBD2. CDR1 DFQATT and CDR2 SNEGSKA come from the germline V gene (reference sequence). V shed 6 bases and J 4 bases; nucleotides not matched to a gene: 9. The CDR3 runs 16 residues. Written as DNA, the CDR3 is TGCAGTGCAGCAACCCTGGGACTAGCGGGAGCAGATACGCAGTATTTT. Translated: CSAATLGLAGADTQYF.